This TCR beta chain was sequenced in a study of blood T cell repertoires in COVID-19. Study-wide context: COVID-19 samples from acute and convalescent phases originated in the United States, Italy and Spain. In each case, the material was cDNA or gDNA derived from T cells, B-cell-depleted T cells, or PBMCs.

The CDR3 contains 15 residues. From germline, CDR1 is SGHNT and CDR2 YYREEE (reference sequence). Trimming shortened V by 0 bases and J by 2 bases, and 10 bases separated the two germline ends. Authors' processing steps: Amplification from reference gene primers served as the basis for estimated nucleated cell counts. Sequencing was performed with immunoSEQ multiplex PCR; in TCRdb, only in-frame clones are kept and a portion is missing. V and J calls and clone size are those listed in that table; D and trimming were worked out from the DNA. The table records a few hundred thousand clones, around 90% of them present only once.

The J gene is TRBJ2-3, the V gene TRBV5-4, with D unresolved. Sequences were obtained from peripheral blood. The sequence derives from a man between 35 and 55 years old with acute or convalescent COVID-19. The CDR3 region has the DNA TGTGCCAGCAGCTTGGAGTCAGGTTACACAGATACGCAGTATTTT. Translation: CASSLESGYTDTQYF. Combining the CDR3 with reference TRBV5-4 and TRBJ2-3 gives the whole variable domain ETGVTQSPTHLIKTRGQQVTLRCSSQSGHNTVSWYQQALGQGPQFIFQYYREEENGRGNFPPRFSGLQFPNYSSELNVNALELDDSALYLCASSLESGYTDTQYFGPGTRLTVL.